One and the same sample provided the 16 T cell receptor beta chains below, sequenced in a study of shared clonotypes between healthy human individuals. Clones were sequenced by immunoSEQ multiplex PCR, and TCRdb holds only the in-frame ones, with some missing. Among under 2.5 million clones listed, 85% to 95% were seen once. The specimen sequenced was naive CD4+ T cells from PBMCs. Specified subset: CD45RA+ positively selected. These receptors came from a man aged 18 to 29 in good health. Some clones in this sample may be carry-over from other donors' samples.

Worth noting for this clone: Other DNA sequences in this sample translate to the same CDR3. The genes are TRBV2 and TRBJ2-1; possible D gene TRBD1, 7 bases. Germline V gives CDR1 SNHLY, CDR2 FYNNEI. The CDR3 sequence is 13 residues long. Trimming took 2 bases from V and 6 from J, leaving 8 bases between them. CDR3 loop: CASSEQGGNEQFF. The CDR3, as DNA: TGTGCCAGCAGTGAACAGGGGGGCAATGAGCAGTTCTTC.

The V and J genes are TRBV5-1 and TRBJ1-3; no clear D gene. The CDR3 has 15 residues. V dropped 2 bases and J dropped 0 bases, with 9 bases sitting between them. The germline V gene encodes CDR1 SGHRS and CDR2 YFSETQ. CDR3 nucleotides: TGCGCCAGCAGCTTTCACCCAGGCTCTGGAAACACCATATATTTT. It encodes CASSFHPGSGNTIYF.

The chain employs TRBV28 and TRBJ2-7; TRBD2 agrees at 12 bases. Germline assignment: CDR1 MDHEN and CDR2 SYDVKM. The CDR3 loop spans 16 amino acids. The J segment lost 3 bases and the V segment lost 5 bases, leaving 8 bases of the junction unmatched. The CDR3 protein is CASSHRLAGVLYEQYF. The CDR3 bases are TGTGCCAGCAGTCATCGACTAGCGGGAGTTCTCTACGAGCAGTACTTC.

This rearrangement joins TRBV7-8 to TRBJ2-7, with D perhaps being TRBD1 or TRBD2 (5 bases each). Per the germline V gene, CDR1 is SGHVS and CDR2 is FQNEAQ. This CDR3 region has 15 residues. The V end was cut by 5 bases, the J end by 4 bases, with 18 bases between. CDR3 loop: CASSPSRDARYEQYF. CDR3 coding DNA: TGTGCCAGCAGCCCATCCCGGGACGCAAGATACGAGCAGTACTTC.

CDR3 coding DNA: TGTGCCAGCTCACCAAAGGGGGGCTTAACTAATGAAAAACTGTTTTTT. Translating gives CASSPKGGLTNEKLFF. J is TRBJ1-4 and V is TRBV18; TRBD1 is a possible D gene (6 bases). The V and J ends lost 2 bases and 1 base respectively, with 11 bases between them. CDR1 is KGHSH and CDR2 is LQKENI in the germline V gene. The CDR3 covers 16 residues.

V usage is TRBV4-3 and J usage is TRBJ1-3; possibly TRBD1 for D (6 bases). Germline V gene lookup returns CDR1 LGHNA and CDR2 YSLEER. The CDR3 consists of 18 residues. The V end lost 0 bases, the J end lost 2 bases, and 17 bases lay between the germline ends. CDR3 coding DNA: TGCGCCAGCAGCCAAGATAGGGGGGCCCCGTCACCTGGAAACACCATATATTTT. It yields the protein CASSQDRGAPSPGNTIYF.

This chain links TRBV14 with TRBJ2-3; D ambiguous. The CDR3 has 13 residues. Trimming stripped 5 bases from V and 1 base from J, with 7 bases between. Germline CDR1 SGHDN, CDR2 FVKESK. In DNA form, the CDR3 reads TGTGCCAGCAGCGCTACAGGCACAGATACGCAGTATTTT. This sequence encodes CASSATGTDTQYF.

The rearrangement links TRBV15 to TRBJ1-5, with D perhaps matching TRBD1 (5 bases). V was shortened by 1 base and J by 6 bases, with 13 bases between the two germline ends. The CDR3 extends over 15 amino acids. Looked up from germline, CDR1 is LNHNV and CDR2 is YYDKDF (reference sequence). The CDR3 sequence is CATSRGDRRSQPQHF. The CDR3 DNA sequence: TGTGCCACCAGCAGAGGGGACCGACGCAGTCAGCCCCAGCATTTT.

The chain's CDR3 is CASSLYEVAGWYGYTF. The CDR3 DNA sequence: TGTGCCAGCAGTTTATATGAGGTGGCGGGATGGTATGGCTACACCTTC. This sequence joins TRBV28 and TRBJ1-2; no firm D call. The CDR3 covers 16 residues. Germline lookup yields CDR1 MDHEN and CDR2 SYDVKM. V lost 1 base and J lost 5, with 17 bases in between.

The genes are TRBV7-9 and TRBJ2-7; possibly TRBD1 or TRBD2 for D (5 bases each). There are 15 residues in the CDR3. CDR1 SEHNR and CDR2 FQNEAQ come from the germline V gene (reference sequence). Between the trimmed V and J ends, which lost 3 bases and 1 base, there was a span of 13 bases. The CDR3 spells CASSLMGVQSYEQYF. The CDR3 coding sequence is TGTGCCAGCAGCTTGATGGGGGTGCAGTCCTACGAGCAGTACTTC.

Comment on this clone: The sample has other DNA sequences that encode this CDR3 too. The rearrangement uses TRBV7-3 and TRBJ2-3; D remains unclear. V lost 1 base, J lost 0 bases, and 5 bases lay in between. There are 14 residues in the CDR3. Germline CDR1 reads SGHTA; CDR2 reads FQGTGA. The CDR3 loop reads CASSLNPSTDTQYF. DNA for the CDR3: TGTGCCAGCAGCTTAAACCCTAGCACAGATACGCAGTATTTT.

The chain uses TRBV7-9 and TRBJ2-1; D not resolved. This CDR3 region has 12 residues. Germline CDR1 reads SEHNR; CDR2 reads FQNEAQ (reference sequence). V was trimmed by 3 bases and J by 9 bases, leaving 9 bases between them. CDR3: CASSFEKGEQFF. DNA of the CDR3: TGTGCCAGCAGCTTCGAAAAAGGTGAGCAGTTCTTC.

The gene calls are TRBV6-1 and TRBJ2-5; D is perhaps TRBD2 (7 bases). Trimming stripped 0 bases from V and 5 bases from J, with 19 bases between. The CDR3 loop spans 17 amino acids. Per germline, CDR1 MNHNS and CDR2 SASEGT. The CDR3 coding sequence is TGTGCCAGCAGTGAAGCGCGCGGGGGCACCCTAGCCGAGACCCAGTACTTC. It encodes CASSEARGGTLAETQYF.

This sequence joins TRBV18 and TRBJ1-1, with D perhaps TRBD1 (5 bases). The germline V gene encodes CDR1 KGHSH and CDR2 LQKENI. V was trimmed by 5 bases and J by 0 bases, leaving 19 bases between them. This CDR3 spans 17 amino acids. CDR3 sequence reads: CASSTRGGDALNTEAFF. The CDR3 bases are TGTGCCAGCTCAACTAGGGGAGGGGACGCGTTGAACACTGAAGCTTTCTTT.

V is TRBV6-6 and J is TRBJ1-3; D is unresolved. The CDR3 sequence is 13 residues long. Trimming took 7 bases from V and 1 from J, leaving 8 bases between them. Germline CDR1 and CDR2: MNHNY and SVGAGI (reference sequence). The CDR3: CASTSLSGNTIYF. DNA for the CDR3: TGTGCCAGCACCTCGCTATCTGGAAACACCATATATTTT.

V is TRBV7-9 and J is TRBJ2-5, with TRBD2 identical over 14 bases. CDR1 is SEHNR and CDR2 is FQNEAQ in the germline V gene (reference sequence). V lost 5 bases, J lost 5 bases, and 7 bases stayed unmatched. This CDR3 has 16 residues. CDR3 DNA: TGTGCCAGCAGCACCCCGGGACTAGCGGGAGATGAGACCCAGTACTTC. Translation: CASSTPGLAGDETQYF.